The T cell receptor beta chain under discussion was sequenced for a study of T cells in Graves' hyperthyroidism and ophthalmopathy. The sample holds many counts of this clonotype. RNA transcripts yielded amplified TCR beta CDR3 regions. TCR CDR3 underwent first-round RT-PCR with the HTBI primer set. TCRdb recomputed calls from the multiplex PCR reads with MiXCR, one row per CDR3 protein. The sample holds approximately 370,000 distinct CDR3 sequences; under 15% are singletons and the top ten take approximately 30%. The CDR3 consists of 14 residues. V gave up 5 bases and J gave up 0 bases, with 11 bases separating them. The germline CDR1 and CDR2 sequences are SGHAT and FQNNGV.

The clonotype was recovered from a woman in her thirties with Graves' hyperthyroidism. The genes are TRBV11-2 and TRBJ2-7; D call uncertain. Sequenced input: blood. The CDR3 is CASSGEVSSYEQYF. Here the CDR3 DNA reads TGTGCCAGCAGCGGAGAGGTGAGCTCCTACGAGCAGTACTTC.